This T cell receptor beta chain is drawn from a study of tumor-infiltrating lymphocytes in primary liver carcinoma. The overall study: Every patient in the cohort had a primary liver carcinoma. That carcinoma was treated by surgical resection.

The authors took blood RNA from unsorted whole blood and also extracted germline DNA. V lost 5 bases to trimming and J lost 6 bases; unmatched junction nucleotides: 10. CDR3 size: 16 residues. TCR beta cDNA was reverse-transcribed from 450 to 500 ng of total RNA. The reaction used a constant-region primer and ProtoScript II reverse transcriptase. Sequencing libraries for TCR beta derived from three nested multiplex PCR rounds that used slightly modified ARM-PCR. TRBV1-TRBV30 forward primers and a C-beta reverse primer were used in the first two PCR rounds, which each ran for about 11 cycles. TCRdb used MiXCR to reprocess the multiplex PCR reads, holding one entry per CDR3 protein. In the table there are 330,000 or so distinct CDR3 sequences, approximately 65% of which are singletons.

V is TRBV12-3 or TRBV12-4 and J is TRBJ2-7; TRBD2 agrees at 13 bases. The sample comprised peripheral blood. The clonotype was recovered from a man aged 35 to 55 with primary liver carcinoma and hepatitis B virus infection. CDR3 residues: CASSPWTSGGVSEQYF. CDR3 bases: TGTGCCAGCAGTCCGTGGACTAGCGGGGGAGTAAGCGAGCAGTACTTC.